The 22 T cell receptor beta chains below come from one sample, sequenced in a study of molecular identifiers for immune sequencing clone quantification (dated by TCRdb to the late 2010s). Library preparation employed PCR. Sequencer: Illumina HiSeq 4000. Using fastp trimming at Q25 and MiXCR clonotype assembly, TCRdb reanalyzed the public sequencing data and kept in-frame beta chains. All rows with the same CDR3 protein become a single entry with the most common DNA and genes. Within this sample are around 460,000 distinct CDR3 sequences, with 20% to 25% of them counted one time only. Roughly 0.81% of the sample is taken by the ten largest. Sequencing used naive CD8+ T cells from blood, with Jurkat cell RNA spiked in. This sample's cell subset or site label indicates: FACS-sorted CD8+CD4-CCR7+CD45RA+ naive T cells. These receptors were taken from a human donor in good health. Some libraries in this study had Jurkat cell RNA spiked in.

This clonotype was found many times. V gene TRBV6-2 or TRBV6-3 combines with J gene TRBJ2-5; the D call may be TRBD1 or TRBD2 (5 bases each). The germline CDR1 and CDR2 sequences are MNHEY and SVGEGT. The germline V and J ends were trimmed by 8 bases and 2 bases, with 12 bases remaining between them. The CDR3 runs 13 residues. The CDR3 sequence: CASDSGLQETQYF. The DNA of the CDR3 is TGTGCCAGCGACAGCGGATTACAAGAGACCCAGTACTTC.

A single count supports this clonotype. The V and J genes are TRBV21-1 and TRBJ1-1. TRBV21-1 is annotated as a pseudogene. There are 14 residues in the CDR3. The CDR3 region has the DNA TGTGCCAGCAGCGCACCTCCATTGAACACTGGAGCTTTCTTT. Protein: CASSAPPLNTGAFF.

The table lists this clonotype with a few counts. The rearrangement joins TRBV10-3 to TRBJ1-3; D not resolved. V lost 1 base and J lost 1, with 8 bases in between. Germline V gives CDR1 ENHRY, CDR2 SYGVKD. This CDR3 has 15 amino acids. CDR3 protein: CAISEFMDSGNTIYF. The CDR3 DNA reads as TGTGCCATCAGTGAGTTCATGGATTCTGGAAACACCATATATTTT.

The genes are TRBV9 and TRBJ2-7, with D perhaps TRBD1 (5 bases). Germline V gives CDR1 SGDLS, CDR2 YYNGEE. The CDR3 has 15 amino acids. Trimming pared 5 bases from V and 2 bases from J, leaving 17 bases between. CDR3 sequence reads: CASSPPRGGTYEQYF. DNA of the CDR3: TGTGCCAGCAGTCCCCCAAGGGGTGGTACCTACGAGCAGTACTTC.

The chain employs TRBV15 and TRBJ2-3, with 9 bases identical to TRBD2. Germline V gene sequence: CDR1 LNHNV, CDR2 YYDKDF (reference sequence). There are 17 residues in the CDR3. V shed 2 bases and J 0 bases; nucleotides not matched to a gene: 6. Here the CDR3 DNA reads TGTGCCACCAGCAGAAATAGACTAGCGGTTAGCACAGATACGCAGTATTTT. It encodes CATSRNRLAVSTDTQYF.

At least ten counts were recorded for this clonotype. The rearrangement links TRBV7-9 to TRBJ2-5; 7 bases agree with TRBD1. The V gene's germline CDR1 is SEHNR and CDR2 FQNEAQ (reference sequence). CDR3 size: 14 residues. Trimming cost V 7 bases and J 5 bases; bases outside gene matches: 10. In DNA form, the CDR3 reads TGTGCCAGCACCCTCACAGGGGTTTCGGAGACCCAGTACTTC. It translates to CASTLTGVSETQYF.

This clonotype was recorded many times. V and J are TRBV25-1 and TRBJ2-1; D is undetermined. Trimming removed 3 bases from V and 5 bases from J, with 8 bases in between. The CDR3 has 13 residues. Germline V gene data show CDR1 as MGHDK and CDR2 as SYGVNS. Written as DNA, the CDR3 is TGTGCCAGCAGTGAGGGCAGCCACAATGAGCAGTTCTTC. Translating it yields CASSEGSHNEQFF.

This clonotype has a count of ten or more. The chain is built from TRBV10-3 and TRBJ2-7, with D hard to call. Germline V CDR1 and CDR2: ENHRY, SYGVKD. Trimming cost V 6 bases and J 2 bases, with 11 bases left between them. This CDR3 contains 13 residues. Here the CDR3 DNA reads TGTGCCATCAGCGATACCTCTGCCTACGAGCAGTACTTC. Translation: CAISDTSAYEQYF.

To note about this clonotype: One base away lies a much larger clone, so this may be a sequencing read error. CDR3 sequence: CASSPPFTPGAFF. The CDR3 DNA follows: TGTGCCAGCTCACCACCGTTCACCCCTGGAGCTTTCTTT. The J gene is TRBJ1-1, the V gene TRBV18; D remains ambiguous. The CDR3 length is 13 residues. Germline CDR1 reads KGHSH; CDR2 reads LQKENI. The V and J ends lost 0 bases and 10 bases respectively, with 12 bases between them.

Remarks on this clonotype: An end of the junction does not agree with germline; a read error may underlie this. The chain employs TRBV11-1 and TRBJ2-1; 11 bases line up with TRBD1. CDR3 size: 15 residues. Per the germline V gene, CDR1 is SGHAT and CDR2 is FQDESV (reference sequence). CDR3 amino acids: CAGSLGTGGYNEQFF. In nucleotides, the CDR3 is TGTGCCGGCAGCTTAGGGACAGGGGGGTACAATGAGCAGTTCTTC.

The V and J genes are TRBV4-3 and TRBJ2-7; D is possibly TRBD1 (6 bases). Per germline, CDR1 LGHNA and CDR2 YSLEER. V lost 2 bases, J lost 4 bases, and 18 bases lay in between. This CDR3 comprises 16 residues. The CDR3 coding sequence is TGCGCCAGCAGCCAATCGCGTACAGGGATAGAGTACGAGCAGTACTTC. It translates to CASSQSRTGIEYEQYF.

For this clonotype: A much more abundant neighbour one base away suggests this may be a read error. The chain couples TRBV21-1 to TRBJ1-6. TRBV21-1 is a pseudogene segment. This CDR3 contains 11 residues. CDR3 residues: CASRGCSPLHF. The CDR3 bases are TGTGCCAGCAGGGGGTGTTCACCCCTCCACTTT.

This clonotype was counted only a few times. The J gene is TRBJ2-7, the V gene TRBV20-1; the match to TRBD2 covers 11 bases. Germline-derived CDR1 and CDR2 are DFQATT and SNEGSKA (reference sequence). V lost 4 bases to trimming and J lost 4 bases; unmatched junction nucleotides: 3. The CDR3 consists of 13 residues. The CDR3 is CSAMTSGIYEQYF. CDR3 nucleotide sequence: TGCAGTGCTATGACTAGCGGGATATACGAGCAGTACTTC.

In its sample, this clonotype was seen a few times. This chain connects TRBV27 to TRBJ1-2, with TRBD1 as a possible D gene (5 bases). V dropped 5 bases and J dropped 5 bases, with 18 bases sitting between them. The CDR3 sequence is 15 residues long. Germline values: CDR1 MNHEY, CDR2 SMNVEV (reference sequence). CDR3 sequence (DNA): TGTGCCAGCAGTGCCCGGCCTCTCGGGGGATATGGCTACACCTTC. Protein sequence: CASSARPLGGYGYTF.

CDR3 DNA: TGTGCCAGCAGTACCCCCACAGATACGCAGTATTTT. Translation: CASSTPTDTQYF. The V gene is TRBV12-3 or TRBV12-4, the J gene TRBJ2-3; D ambiguous. This CDR3 has 12 residues. V dropped 5 bases and J dropped 2 bases, with 5 bases sitting between them.

There are many counts of this clonotype. The J gene is TRBJ1-1, the V gene TRBV20-1, with D possibly being TRBD1 (6 bases). Between the trimmed V and J ends, which lost 7 bases and 4 bases, there was a span of 25 bases. CDR3 length: 16 residues. From germline, CDR1 is DFQATT and CDR2 SNEGSKA (reference sequence). CDR3 coding DNA: TGCAGTGTCAACCGGGAAACAGGGCCTAAGGGCACTGAAGCTTTCTTT. Translating gives CSVNRETGPKGTEAFF.

This clonotype has just a few counts. The genes are TRBV7-2 and TRBJ1-1, with no clear D. This CDR3 region has 15 residues. Trimming took off 5 bases at V and 1 base at J, with 14 bases between the two ends. The germline V gene has CDR1 SGHTA and CDR2 FQGNSA. The CDR3: CASSRTERWNTEAFF. In DNA, the CDR3 is TGTGCCAGCAGCCGTACGGAAAGGTGGAACACTGAAGCTTTCTTT.

In the case of this clonotype: An end of the junction does not agree with germline; a read error may underlie this. The CDR3: CVTSDLNSNQPQHF. For the CDR3, the DNA is TGTGTCACCAGTGATTTGAACAGCAATCAGCCCCAGCATTTT. The V gene is TRBV24-1, the J gene TRBJ1-5; D is uncertain. The CDR3 is 14 residues long. Germline CDR1 reads KGHDR; CDR2 reads SFDVKD.

The chain couples TRBV7-9 to TRBJ2-1; either TRBD1 or TRBD2 may supply D (5 bases each). Looked up from germline, CDR1 is SEHNR and CDR2 is FQNEAQ (reference sequence). The CDR3 totals 14 residues. The V and J ends lost 3 bases and 9 bases respectively, with 15 bases between them. The CDR3 coding sequence is TGTGCCAGCAGCTTTGCTGGCTGGGGGACTGAGCAGTTCTTC. It translates to CASSFAGWGTEQFF.

This clonotype has just a few counts. V is TRBV9 and J is TRBJ2-5; TRBD2 aligns across 7 bases. V lost 4 bases and J lost 4; bases outside the gene matches: 13. The germline gives CDR1 SGDLS, CDR2 YYNGEE. The length of the CDR3 is 16 residues. CDR3 DNA sequence: TGTGCCAGCAGCCCCCGTTTGTGGGAGGGCCTAGAGACCCAGTACTTC. This encodes CASSPRLWEGLETQYF.

This clonotype was found many times. The CDR3 sequence is CASSLAYSSRRETQYF. The CDR3 region has the DNA TGTGCCAGCAGCTTAGCGTACAGCTCCCGACGTGAGACCCAGTACTTC. This chain links TRBV7-9 with TRBJ2-5; D remains unclear. Germline CDR1 is SEHNR and CDR2 is FQNEAQ (reference sequence). The germline V and J ends were trimmed by 0 bases and 5 bases, with 16 bases remaining between them. The CDR3 has 16 residues.

In this sample, this clonotype turned up many times. The chain has TRBV20-1 and TRBJ2-5; D gene uncertain. The CDR3 spans 12 residues. V lost 0 bases to trimming and J lost 2 bases, with 4 bases between them. The germline gives CDR1 DFQATT, CDR2 SNEGSKA (reference sequence). The CDR3 region has the DNA TGCAGTGCTAGAGAGGTTCAAGAGACCCAGTACTTC. This translates into CSAREVQETQYF.